These T cell receptor beta chains were read from a single sample in a study of T cells in localized non-small cell lung cancer. The method was immunoSEQ multiplex PCR; TCRdb's version includes in-frame clones alone and lacks a portion of them. In the table there are about 20,000 clones, 87% of which are singletons. The specimen comprised PBMCs, sampled before any cancer treatment. These TCRs come from a man aged 35 to 69 with stage II squamous cell lung carcinoma. CDR3s include the opening cysteine and the closing phenylalanine or tryptophan. The order of the fields is D gene, CDR3 length, clone size, J gene, V gene, CDR3 DNA, CDR3 protein. A D gene is named only where the DNA matches it firmly. Clone sizes are given selectively: once, few, many, or a class where the clone is expanded.

>TRBD1|16|NA|TRBJ1-5|TRBV7-8
TGTGCCAGCAGCCTACGGGACAGTAGGCCTGAGTGGCCCCAGCATTTT
CASSLRDSRPEWPQHF
>NA|14|NA|TRBJ2-2|TRBV25-1
TGTGCCAGCAGTGAATATCGGGACACCGGGGAGCTGTTTTTT
CASSEYRDTGELFF
>TRBD1|14|NA|TRBJ1-1|TRBV5-1
TGCGCCAGCAGCTTAACCACAGGGGACACTGAAGCTTTCTTT
CASSLTTGDTEAFF
>TRBD1|17|NA|TRBJ1-1|TRBV4-3
TGCGCCAGCAGCCATGACAGGGGGGGCCTGGTGGGCACTGAAGCTTTCTTT
CASSHDRGGLVGTEAFF
>NA|15|few|TRBJ2-7|TRBV7-2
TGTGCCAGCAGCCTTGGGCTAGCGAGCGCCTACGAGCAGTACTTC
CASSLGLASAYEQYF
>NA|16|NA|TRBJ1-5|TRBV7-2
TGTGCCAGCAGCCTCTGGGGGGGGGAAAGCAATCAGCCCCAGCATTTT
CASSLWGGESNQPQHF
>NA|15|NA|TRBJ2-6|TRBV5-5
TGTGCCAGCACCTGGAGGAGTACAGGGGCCAACGTCCTGACTTTC
CASTWRSTGANVLTF
>TRBD2|20|NA|TRBJ2-3|TRBV18
TGTGCCAGCTCACCACCTCCGGGACAAGGACTAGCGGATCCCCGAGATACGCAGTATTTT
CASSPPPGQGLADPRDTQYF
>NA|16|NA|TRBJ2-4|TRBV6-6
TGTGCCAGCAGTTCCCGGACGGGGGTAGCCAAAAACATTCAGTACTTC
CASSSRTGVAKNIQYF
>NA|18|NA|TRBJ2-5|TRBV4-3
TGCGCCAGCAGCCAAGGGATTGGGGAGTGGGACCTCCAAGAGACCCAGTACTTC
CASSQGIGEWDLQETQYF
>NA|12|NA|TRBJ2-5|TRBV29-1
TGCAGCGTTGAAGTAGGAGAAGGGGCCCAGTACTTC
CSVEVGEGAQYF
>NA|12|NA|TRBJ2-7|TRBV6-5
TGTGCCAGCAGCCTTCCCGGGCGCGAGCAGTACTTC
CASSLPGREQYF
>NA|15|NA|TRBJ1-1|TRBV5-4
TGTGCCAGCAGCTTGGAGGTCAGTATGAACACTGAAGCTTTCTTT
CASSLEVSMNTEAFF
>NA|21|NA|TRBJ2-1|TRBV14
TGTGCCAGCAGCCAAGAGCGTGTAGCGGAACCCGAATTTCACAATCTGGTGGTGCAGTTCTTC
CASSQERVAEPEFHNLVVQFF
>NA|13|NA|TRBJ2-5|TRBV10-3
TGTGCCATCAGGGAGATCATGGGAGAGACCCAGTACTTC
CAIREIMGETQYF
>TRBD2|15|NA|TRBJ2-1|TRBV9
TGTGCCAGCAGCGTAGTTGCGGGGGGGCCCGTTGAGCAGTTCTTC
CASSVVAGGPVEQFF